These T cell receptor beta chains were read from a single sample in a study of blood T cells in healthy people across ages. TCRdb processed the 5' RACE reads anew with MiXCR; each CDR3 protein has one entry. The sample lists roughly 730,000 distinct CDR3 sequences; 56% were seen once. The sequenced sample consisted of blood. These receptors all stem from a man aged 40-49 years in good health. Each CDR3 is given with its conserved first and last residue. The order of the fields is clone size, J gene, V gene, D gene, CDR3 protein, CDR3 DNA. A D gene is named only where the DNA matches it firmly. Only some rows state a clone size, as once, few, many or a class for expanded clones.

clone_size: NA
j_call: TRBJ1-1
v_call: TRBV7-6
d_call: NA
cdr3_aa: CASSLGGGGESTKGTEAFF
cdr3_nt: TGTGCCAGCAGCTTAGGGGGTGGGGGTGAATCGACAAAGGGCACTGAAGCTTTCTTT

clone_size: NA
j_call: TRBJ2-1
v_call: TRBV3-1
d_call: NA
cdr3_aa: CASSQAGQGVNEQFF
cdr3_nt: TGTGCCAGCAGCCAAGCGGGTCAAGGGGTCAATGAGCAGTTCTTC

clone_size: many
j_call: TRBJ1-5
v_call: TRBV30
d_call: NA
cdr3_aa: CAWKLEGNQPQHF
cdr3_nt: TGTGCCTGGAAGTTAGAGGGGAATCAGCCCCAGCATTTT

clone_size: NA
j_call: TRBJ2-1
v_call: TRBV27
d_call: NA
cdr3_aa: CASSFYGGEQFF
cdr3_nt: TGTGCCAGCAGTTTCTACGGAGGTGAGCAGTTCTTC

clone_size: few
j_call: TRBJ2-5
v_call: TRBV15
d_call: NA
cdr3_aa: CASSYRVGGETQYF
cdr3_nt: TGTGCCTCGTCATACAGGGTTGGGGGGGAGACCCAGTACTTC

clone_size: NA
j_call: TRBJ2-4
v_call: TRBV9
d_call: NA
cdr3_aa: CASSPGDAEGLAKNIQYF
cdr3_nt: TGTGCCAGCAGCCCGGGGGATGCAGAGGGTTTAGCCAAAAACATTCAGTACTTC

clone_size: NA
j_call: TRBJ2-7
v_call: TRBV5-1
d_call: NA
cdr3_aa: CASSLEVAGPPYEQYF
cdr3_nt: TGCGCCAGCAGCTTGGAGGTAGCAGGGCCCCCCTACGAGCAGTACTTC

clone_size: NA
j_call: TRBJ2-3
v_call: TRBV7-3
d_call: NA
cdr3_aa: CASSYSGASTDTQYF
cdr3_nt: TGTGCCAGTTCTTATAGCGGAGCCAGCACAGATACGCAGTATTTT

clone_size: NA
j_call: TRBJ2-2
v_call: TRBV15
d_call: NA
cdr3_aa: CATRDSGTLRTGELFF
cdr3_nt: TGTGCCACCAGGGATTCCGGGACCCTCAGAACCGGGGAGCTGTTTTTT

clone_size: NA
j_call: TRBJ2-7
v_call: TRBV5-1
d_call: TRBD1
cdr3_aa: CASSLTWTGTAYEQYF
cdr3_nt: TGCGCCAGCAGCTTGACCTGGACCGGGACAGCGTACGAGCAGTACTTC

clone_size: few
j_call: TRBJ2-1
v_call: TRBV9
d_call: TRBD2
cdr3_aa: CASSAGTSSYNEQFF
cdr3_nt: TGTGCCAGCAGCGCCGGGACTAGCTCCTACAATGAGCAGTTCTTC

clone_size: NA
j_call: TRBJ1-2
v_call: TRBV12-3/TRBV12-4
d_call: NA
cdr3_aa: CASSLAPGFLPGYTF
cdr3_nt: TGTGCCAGCAGTTTAGCGCCGGGGTTCTTACCTGGCTACACCTTC

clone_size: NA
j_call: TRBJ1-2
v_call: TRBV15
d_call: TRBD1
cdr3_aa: CATSRARTGRLTYGYTF
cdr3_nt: TGTGCCACCAGCAGAGCCCGGACAGGCAGGCTAACTTATGGCTACACCTTC

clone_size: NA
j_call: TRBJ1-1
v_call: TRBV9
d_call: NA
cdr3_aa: CASSPRTGSASEAFF
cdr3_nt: TGTGCCAGCAGCCCCCGAACAGGGAGCGCGTCCGAAGCTTTCTTT

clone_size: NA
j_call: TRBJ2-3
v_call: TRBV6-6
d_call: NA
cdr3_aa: CASSSPVSTDTQYF
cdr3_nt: TGTGCCAGCAGTTCACCCGTGAGCACAGATACGCAGTATTTT

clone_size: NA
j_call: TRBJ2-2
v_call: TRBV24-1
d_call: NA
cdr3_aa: CATSDISGRNTGELFF
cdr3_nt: TGTGCCACCAGTGATATAAGCGGGCGGAACACCGGGGAGCTGTTTTTT

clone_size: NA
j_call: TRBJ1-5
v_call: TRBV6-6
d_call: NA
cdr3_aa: CASSYDYRQTGNQPQHF
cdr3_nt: TGTGCCAGCAGTTACGATTACAGGCAGACTGGGAATCAGCCCCAGCATTTT

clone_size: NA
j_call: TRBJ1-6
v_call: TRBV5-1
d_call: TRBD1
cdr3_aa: CASSLADRAYSPLHF
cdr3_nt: TGCGCCAGCAGCTTAGCCGACAGGGCCTATTCACCCCTCCACTTT

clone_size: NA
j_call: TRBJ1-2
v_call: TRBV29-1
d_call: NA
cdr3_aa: CSVLPSRAAGYTF
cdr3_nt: TGCAGCGTTTTACCGTCAAGGGCGGCTGGCTACACCTTC

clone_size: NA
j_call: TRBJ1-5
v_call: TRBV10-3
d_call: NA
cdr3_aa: CAISEPDSNQPQHF
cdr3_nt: TGTGCCATCAGTGAGCCCGACAGCAATCAGCCCCAGCATTTT

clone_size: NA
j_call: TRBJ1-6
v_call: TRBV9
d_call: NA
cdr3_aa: CASSVLGTKDSPLHF
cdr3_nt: TGTGCCAGCAGCGTATTGGGGACTAAGGATTCACCCCTCCACTTT

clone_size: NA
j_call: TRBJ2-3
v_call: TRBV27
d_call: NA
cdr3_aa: CASSPRGRTGSFLLRKDTQYF
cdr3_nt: TGTGCCAGCAGCCCCCGGGGACGGACGGGCTCCTTCCTTCTTCGGAAAGATACGCAGTATTTT

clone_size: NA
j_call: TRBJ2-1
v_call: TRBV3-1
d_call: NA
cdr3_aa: CASSQDRADGGRNEQFF
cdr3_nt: TGTGCCAGCAGCCAAGACCGCGCCGATGGGGGGCGCAATGAGCAGTTCTTC

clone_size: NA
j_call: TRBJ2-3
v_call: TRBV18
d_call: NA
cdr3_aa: CASSPLSGELQDTQYF
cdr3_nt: TGTGCCAGCTCACCACTGTCAGGCGAACTCCAAGATACGCAGTATTTT

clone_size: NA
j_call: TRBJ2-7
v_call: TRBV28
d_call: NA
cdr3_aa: CASSVGQVVAHEQYF
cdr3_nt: TGTGCCAGCTCCGTGGGGCAGGTAGTCGCCCACGAGCAGTACTTC

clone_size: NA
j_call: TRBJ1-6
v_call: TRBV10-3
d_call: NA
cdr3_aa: CAISRQNSPPHF
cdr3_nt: TGTGCCATCAGCAGACAGAATTCACCCCCCCACTTT

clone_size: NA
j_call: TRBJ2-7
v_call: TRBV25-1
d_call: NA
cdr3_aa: CASSETRTWWYF
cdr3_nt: TGCGCCAGCAGTGAAACCCGTACATGGTGGTACTTC

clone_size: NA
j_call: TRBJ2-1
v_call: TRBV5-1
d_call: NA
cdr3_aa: CAGARAGVGEQFF
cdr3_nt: TGCGCCGGCGCCCGGGCCGGGGTGGGTGAGCAGTTCTTC

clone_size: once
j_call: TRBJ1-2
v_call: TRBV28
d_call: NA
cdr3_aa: CASSLWGGVSGNYGYTF
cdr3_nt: TGTGCCAGCAGTTTATGGGGGGGCGTATCGGGAAACTATGGCTACACCTTC

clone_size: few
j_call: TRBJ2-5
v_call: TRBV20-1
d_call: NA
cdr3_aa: CSATSPGASQETQYF
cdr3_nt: TGCAGTGCAACGAGCCCAGGGGCATCACAAGAGACCCAGTACTTC

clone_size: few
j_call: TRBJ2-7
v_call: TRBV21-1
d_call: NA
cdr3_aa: CASSKEGRTDYEQYF
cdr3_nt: TGTGCCAGCAGCAAAGAGGGCCGGACAGACTACGAGCAGTACTTC

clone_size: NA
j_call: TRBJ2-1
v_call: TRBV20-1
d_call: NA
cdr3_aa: CSARMIRAGPYNEQFF
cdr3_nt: TGCAGTGCTAGAATGATTCGTGCAGGGCCCTACAATGAGCAGTTCTTC

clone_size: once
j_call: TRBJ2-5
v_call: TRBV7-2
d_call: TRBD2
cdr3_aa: CASSLPAGGPLQYF
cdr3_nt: TGTGCCAGCAGCTTACCAGCGGGAGGGCCTCTGCAGTACTTC

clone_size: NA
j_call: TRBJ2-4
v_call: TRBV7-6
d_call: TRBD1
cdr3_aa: CASSLTGWDIQYF
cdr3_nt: TGTGCCAGCAGCTTGACAGGGTGGGACATTCAGTACTTC

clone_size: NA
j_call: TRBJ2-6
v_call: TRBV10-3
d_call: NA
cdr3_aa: CAISGDSRGANVLTF
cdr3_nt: TGTGCCATCAGTGGAGACAGTCGTGGGGCCAACGTCCTGACTTTC

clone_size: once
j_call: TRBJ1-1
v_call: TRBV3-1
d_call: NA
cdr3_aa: CASSQFMLATAAFF
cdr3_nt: TGTGCCAGCAGCCAATTCATGCTGGCAACGGCGGCTTTCTTT

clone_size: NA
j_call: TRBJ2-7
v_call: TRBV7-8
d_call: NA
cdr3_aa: CASSLARGGPNEQYF
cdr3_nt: TGTGCCAGCAGCTTAGCGAGGGGGGGGCCCAACGAGCAGTACTTC

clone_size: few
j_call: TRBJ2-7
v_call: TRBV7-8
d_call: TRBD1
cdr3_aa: CASSSTGNNYEQYF
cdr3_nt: TGTGCCAGCAGCTCGACAGGGAACAACTACGAGCAGTACTTC

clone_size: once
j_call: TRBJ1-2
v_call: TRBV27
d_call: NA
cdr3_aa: CASSPGSFNGYTF
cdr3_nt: TGTGCCAGCAGCCCAGGCTCTTTTAATGGCTACACCTTC

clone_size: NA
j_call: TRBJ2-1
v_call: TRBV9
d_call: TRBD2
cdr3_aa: CASSEGGLDGSNEQFF
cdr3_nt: TGTGCCAGCAGCGAGGGGGGACTAGACGGAAGTAATGAGCAGTTCTTC

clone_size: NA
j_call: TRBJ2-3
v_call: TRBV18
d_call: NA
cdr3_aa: CASSPPFQTADTQYF
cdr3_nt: TGTGCCAGCTCACCTCCCTTCCAGACAGCAGATACGCAGTATTTT

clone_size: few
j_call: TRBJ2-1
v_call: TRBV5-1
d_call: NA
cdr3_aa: CASSWTANNEQFF
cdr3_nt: TGCGCCAGCAGCTGGACGGCGAACAATGAGCAGTTCTTC

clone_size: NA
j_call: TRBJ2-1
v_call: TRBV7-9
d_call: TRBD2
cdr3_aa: CASSSLAGSGGEQFF
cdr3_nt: TGTGCCAGCAGCTCCTTAGCGGGCTCCGGTGGTGAGCAGTTCTTC

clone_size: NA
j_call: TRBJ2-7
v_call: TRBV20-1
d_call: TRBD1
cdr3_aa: CSASIRQGGSYEQYF
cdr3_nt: TGCAGTGCTAGCATCCGACAGGGTGGGTCCTACGAGCAGTACTTC

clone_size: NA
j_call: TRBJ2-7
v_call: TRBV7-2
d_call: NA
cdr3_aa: CASSLGWAGNPYEQYF
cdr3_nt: TGTGCCAGCAGCTTAGGTTGGGCAGGGAATCCCTACGAGCAGTACTTC

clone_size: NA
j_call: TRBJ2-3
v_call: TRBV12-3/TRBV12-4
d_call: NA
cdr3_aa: CASRQDTLTDTQYF
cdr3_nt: TGTGCCAGTAGACAGGACACCCTCACAGATACGCAGTATTTT

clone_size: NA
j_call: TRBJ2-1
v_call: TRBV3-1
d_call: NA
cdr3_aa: CASSQEVAAKQFF
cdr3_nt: TGTGCCAGCAGCCAAGAAGTGGCCGCTAAGCAGTTCTTC